Below, one T cell receptor beta chain is given with its context. Its antigen is currently unknown. The sample belongs to a study of vaccination effects on CD4 cells after COVID-19. Trimming removed 7 bases from V and 6 bases from J; junction bases left unmatched: 10. Germline CDR1 reads LGHNA; CDR2 reads YNFKEQ. The CDR3 totals 16 residues. Following culture for nine to ten days, CD4+ T cells were isolated. Participants were given two doses of BNT162b2 or mRNA-1273 vaccine. Assay used: immunoSEQ multiplex PCR; TCRdb lists only in-frame clones, some missing. The profile shows about 45,000 clones, more than 65% of them singletons.

This clonotype was sampled from a human donor who received a COVID-19 vaccine. The chain uses TRBV4-2 and TRBJ2-2; 11 bases agree with TRBD2. The sample in question was CD4+ T cells from PBMCs cultured without peptide, obtained after COVID-19 vaccination. The CDR3 loop reads CASKATSGSIAGELFF. The CDR3 nucleotides are TGTGCCAGCAAGGCAACTAGCGGGAGTATCGCCGGGGAGCTGTTTTTT.